The next 2 T cell receptor beta chains were all read from a single sample in a study of T-cell reconstitution after alpha-beta-depleted transplantation in children. During its preparation, the TCRbeta library received unique molecular identifiers. One entry per CDR3 protein results from TCRdb running MiXCR on the PCR reads. The sample lists some 350,000 distinct CDR3 sequences, over 9% occurring once. The sequencing here drew on PBMCs from the stem cell graft donor, taken from the stem cell graft. Receptors were obtained from a human donor who donated a stem cell graft to a child with acute lymphoblastic leukemia.

The table lists this clonotype with a few counts. The chain employs TRBV10-3 and TRBJ2-1; TRBD2 aligns across 8 bases. The CDR3 runs to 12 residues. The V gene end was trimmed by 4 bases and the J gene end by 9 bases; junction bases not matched to a gene: 2. Germline V gene data show CDR1 as ENHRY and CDR2 as SYGVKD. The CDR3 DNA follows: TGTGCCATCAGTGGAAGCGGGAGTGAGCAGTTCTTC. It codes for CAISGSGSEQFF.

This clonotype showed up just a few times. V usage is TRBV4-2 and J usage is TRBJ2-1; 8 nucleotides line up with TRBD2. The ends lost 0 bases at V and 11 bases at J; junction bases unmatched: 12. CDR3 size: 16 residues. In germline, CDR1 is LGHNA, CDR2 YNFKEQ. CDR3 amino acids: CASSQEVVAGTEKQFF. The CDR3 coding sequence is TGTGCCAGCAGCCAAGAAGTGGTAGCGGGAACCGAAAAGCAGTTCTTC.